This T cell receptor beta chain was retrieved from a study of T-cell memory formation after mild COVID-19. Looking at the study overall: TCR clusters showed largely donor specificity.

Study observations and caveats: Shrinking CD4+ clones were chiefly CM and EM; CD8+ ones were chiefly EMRA. Within pre-infection memory, some responding clones were found, suggesting cross-reactive memory joined.

TCR alpha and TCR beta cDNA libraries carrying sample barcodes and UMIs were produced by 5'RACE using constant-segment primers. MiXCR, run by TCRdb on the 5' RACE reads, gives a single entry per CDR3 protein. The data show roughly 350,000 distinct CDR3 sequences, 28% seen once. Concerning this clonotype: Its antigen is as yet unknown.

The source of this sequence is an adult woman who had mild COVID-19 (a few samples of this study predate the infection). Cell type and time point are not known. Specimen: PBMCs or a T cell subset sorted from them (not recorded which).

CDR3 sequence: CSARTGQTNEKLFF. The CDR3 nucleotides are TGCAGTGCTCGGACGGGACAGACTAATGAAAAACTGTTTTTT. The J gene is TRBJ1-4, the V gene TRBV20-1, with TRBD1 identical over 7 bases. The CDR3 has 14 amino acids. V shed 5 bases and J 2 bases; nucleotides not matched to a gene: 5. CDR1 is DFQATT, CDR2 SNEGSKA, per germline (reference sequence).